The 21 T cell receptor beta chains given below trace back to one sample, sequenced in a study of T-cell memory formation after mild COVID-19. TCRdb passed the 5' RACE reads through MiXCR, listing each CDR3 protein once. Here the sample spans around 400,000 distinct CDR3 sequences, roughly a quarter being singletons. What was sequenced was PBMCs or a T cell subset sorted from them (not recorded which). These receptors all come from an adult woman who had mild COVID-19 (a few samples of this study predate the infection). Cell type and time point are not known.

The chain links TRBV7-9 to TRBJ2-7; D may be TRBD1 (7 bases). The CDR3 is 14 residues long. V gave up 5 bases and J gave up 4 bases, with 15 bases separating them. Looked up from germline, CDR1 is SEHNR and CDR2 is FQNEAQ (reference sequence). This CDR3 reads CASSPRDSGYEQYF. In DNA form, the CDR3 reads TGTGCCAGCAGCCCCCGGGACAGCGGGTACGAGCAGTACTTC.

The chain joins TRBV20-1 to TRBJ2-7; D remains ambiguous. Trimming shortened V by 5 bases and J by 4 bases, and 12 bases separated the two germline ends. The CDR3 totals 12 residues. The germline CDR1 and CDR2 sequences are DFQATT and SNEGSKA (reference sequence). The CDR3 DNA reads TGCAGTGCTGAGCAGGACCATTACGAGCAGTACTTC. It codes for CSAEQDHYEQYF.

The V call is TRBV18, the J call TRBJ2-7; TRBD2 aligns across 12 bases. Germline assignment: CDR1 KGHSH and CDR2 LQKENI. Trimming at V came to 2 bases and at J to 5 bases, leaving 4 bases not matched to a gene. The CDR3 spans 15 residues. In nucleotides, the CDR3 is TGTGCCAGCTCACCAGCTAGCGGGGGGGCCGACGAGCAGTACTTC. This gives the protein CASSPASGGADEQYF.

The table lists this clonotype with a few counts. The V gene is TRBV29-1, the J gene TRBJ2-1, with 10 bases that match TRBD1. This CDR3 spans 14 amino acids. Germline assignment: CDR1 SQVTM and CDR2 ANQGSEA. V was pared by 7 bases and J by 10 bases, with 13 bases of the junction left unmatched. The CDR3 nucleotides are TGCAGCGCAGCCCGGGACAGGGGCAACCGCGAGCAGTTCTTC. Its translation is CSAARDRGNREQFF.

This clonotype was recorded at least ten times. The rearrangement joins TRBV19 to TRBJ2-3; TRBD2 aligns across 7 bases. This CDR3 comprises 16 residues. Losses at the gene ends were 2 bases for V and 0 bases for J; bases not matched to a gene: 5. Germline CDR1 LNHDA, CDR2 SQIVND (reference sequence). CDR3 loop: CASSIRAGPSTDTQYF. The CDR3 DNA sequence: TGTGCCAGTAGTATAAGAGCGGGGCCTAGCACAGATACGCAGTATTTT. Variable domain in full (rest from reference TRBV19 and TRBJ2-3): DGGITQSPKYLFRKEGQNVTLSCEQNLNHDAMYWYRQDPGQGLRLIYYSQIVNDFQKGDIAEGYSVSREKKESFPLTVTSAQKNPTAFYLCASSIRAGPSTDTQYFGPGTRLTVL.

V gene TRBV6-4 combines with J gene TRBJ2-1; a weak D match, TRBD1 (5 bases). The V and J ends lost 4 bases and 1 base respectively, with 14 bases between them. CDR1 and CDR2 from the germline V gene are MRHNA and SNTAGT. CDR3 length: 16 residues. Here the CDR3 DNA reads TGTGCCAGCAGTGTGCAGGGAATGGTATCCTACAATGAGCAGTTCTTC. As protein: CASSVQGMVSYNEQFF.

The chain joins TRBV11-3 to TRBJ1-1, with D tentatively TRBD1 (6 bases). CDR1 and CDR2 (germline): SGHNT, YENEEA. The CDR3 length is 15 residues. The V gene lost 3 bases and the J gene lost 1 base, with 12 bases spanning the gap. The CDR3 is CASSLSRDKNTEAFF. In DNA form, the CDR3 reads TGTGCCAGCAGCTTGTCCCGGGACAAGAACACTGAAGCTTTCTTT.

V and J are TRBV10-3 and TRBJ1-4, with a possible D match to TRBD1 (5 bases). The germline gives CDR1 ENHRY, CDR2 SYGVKD. The CDR3 loop spans 13 amino acids. V dropped 5 bases and J dropped 7 bases, with 11 bases sitting between them. CDR3 residues: CAISLRAGEKLFF. The CDR3 DNA sequence: TGTGCCATCAGTCTCAGGGCCGGTGAAAAACTGTTTTTT.

This clonotype came up a few times. V gene TRBV24-1 combines with J gene TRBJ2-1, with D possibly TRBD1 on 6 matching bases. Germline CDR1 reads KGHDR; CDR2 reads SFDVKD. V lost 1 base, J lost 3 bases, and 9 bases lay in between. The CDR3 consists of 15 residues. As DNA, the CDR3 is TGTGCCACCAGTGATTTTACAGGGAACTACAATGAGCAGTTCTTC. Protein sequence: CATSDFTGNYNEQFF.

There are a few counts of this clonotype. J is TRBJ2-5 and V is TRBV12-3 or TRBV12-4, with 9 bases aligning to TRBD2. V trimming: 5 bases; J trimming: 0 bases; junction bases outside the gene matches: 16. This CDR3 has 19 residues. In nucleotides, the CDR3 is TGTGCCAGCAGTCCCGCAATCCACTTTAGCGGGGGAAACCAAGAGACCCAGTACTTC. Its translation is CASSPAIHFSGGNQETQYF.

In its sample, this clonotype was seen a few times. V usage is TRBV24-1 and J usage is TRBJ2-2; 10 bases map to TRBD2. Germline assignment: CDR1 KGHDR and CDR2 SFDVKD. This CDR3 is built from 17 residues. The V segment lost 0 bases and the J segment 5 bases; nucleotides outside the gene matches: 5. The CDR3 DNA sequence: TGTGCCACCAGTGATTTGCAGGCTAGCGGGAGTACCGGGGAGCTGTTTTTT. Encoded protein: CATSDLQASGSTGELFF.

V gene TRBV7-2 combines with J gene TRBJ1-2; D is ambiguous. The length of the CDR3 is 13 residues. CDR1 is SGHTA and CDR2 is FQGNSA in the germline V gene. V was shortened by 1 base and J by 3 bases, with 6 bases between the two germline ends. The CDR3 region is CASSLERHYGYTF. The CDR3, as DNA: TGTGCCAGCAGCTTAGAGCGGCACTATGGCTACACCTTC.

The chain employs TRBV10-3 and TRBJ2-3, with D possibly TRBD1 on 6 matching bases. V shed 3 bases and J shed 2 bases, with 15 bases lying between them. The CDR3 totals 16 residues. Germline V gene sequence: CDR1 ENHRY, CDR2 SYGVKD. CDR3 sequence reads: CAISDPSGALTDTQYF. The CDR3 nucleotides read TGTGCCATCAGTGATCCTTCAGGGGCCCTCACAGATACGCAGTATTTT.

In this sample, this clonotype turned up a few times. The V gene is TRBV5-1, the J gene TRBJ2-7; 10 nucleotides align to TRBD2. The CDR3 totals 15 residues. Germline lookup yields CDR1 SGHRS and CDR2 YFSETQ. The junction had 11 bases not matched to a gene; V was cut back by 4 bases and J by 7 bases. The CDR3 DNA reads TGCGCCAGCAGCACCCCCGGACTAGCGGCGACTGAGCAGTACTTC. Amino acids: CASSTPGLAATEQYF.

The chain combines TRBV20-1 with TRBJ2-1, with 12 nucleotides matching TRBD2. The trim removed 0 bases at V and 4 bases at J, leaving 1 base unmatched. Per germline, CDR1 DFQATT and CDR2 SNEGSKA (reference sequence). The CDR3 sequence is 15 residues long. In DNA form, the CDR3 reads TGCAGTGCTAGAGATGGACTAGCGGGGTACAATGAGCAGTTCTTC. This translates into CSARDGLAGYNEQFF.

This chain uses TRBV5-1 with TRBJ2-1, with D tentatively TRBD2 (8 bases). V was cut by 1 base and J by 4 bases, with 12 bases left in between. Germline-derived CDR1 and CDR2 are SGHRS and YFSETQ. The CDR3 is 15 amino acids. The CDR3: CASSLSGGQYNEQFF. CDR3 nucleotide sequence: TGCGCCAGCAGCTTGAGCGGGGGACAGTACAATGAGCAGTTCTTC.

The V gene is TRBV6-5, the J gene TRBJ1-4; 8 nucleotides align to TRBD1. This CDR3 region has 16 residues. J gave up 6 bases and V 3 bases, and 9 bases lay outside the gene matches. CDR1 is MNHEY and CDR2 is SVGAGI in the germline V gene. The DNA for the CDR3 is TGTGCCAGCAGTTATCAACAGGGGGTTCCGTATGAAAAACTGTTTTTT. Protein sequence: CASSYQQGVPYEKLFF.

The J gene is TRBJ2-1, the V gene TRBV24-1, with TRBD2 matching 7 bases. Germline V gene data show CDR1 as KGHDR and CDR2 as SFDVKD. The CDR3 covers 13 residues. V was pared by 9 bases and J by 8 bases, with 9 bases of the junction left unmatched. CDR3 sequence reads: CATAGGSMDEQFF. The DNA for the CDR3 is TGTGCCACCGCTGGCGGGAGCATGGATGAGCAGTTCTTC.

The chain combines TRBV5-1 with TRBJ1-1, with 9 bases that match TRBD1. CDR3 length: 16 amino acids. Per germline, CDR1 SGHRS and CDR2 YFSETQ. J lost 1 base, V lost 4 bases, and 8 bases had no gene match. CDR3 protein: CASSHSQQGANTEAFF. CDR3 sequence (DNA): TGCGCCAGCAGCCACTCACAACAGGGGGCGAACACTGAAGCTTTCTTT. Filled out from reference TRBV5-1 and TRBJ1-1, the complete variable domain reads KAGVTQTPRYLIKTRGQQVTLSCSPISGHRSVSWYQQTPGQGLQFLFEYFSETQRNKGNFPGRFSGRQFSNSRSEMNVSTLELGDSALYLCASSHSQQGANTEAFFGQGTRLTVV.

The genes are TRBV13 and TRBJ1-1; maybe TRBD1 (6 bases). Trimming removed 3 bases from V and 5 bases from J, with 10 bases in between. CDR3 length equals 13 residues. Germline lookup yields CDR1 PRHDT and CDR2 FYEKMQ (reference sequence). The CDR3 here is CASSFTGYTEAFF. Here the CDR3 DNA reads TGTGCCAGCAGCTTTACAGGGTATACTGAAGCTTTCTTT.

The rearrangement uses TRBV9 and TRBJ2-5; D remains ambiguous. This CDR3 has 14 amino acids. CDR1 SGDLS and CDR2 YYNGEE come from the germline V gene. V was clipped by 5 bases and J by 5 bases, with 16 bases between them. CDR3 in amino acids: CASSVSWLGETQYF. CDR3 sequence (DNA): TGTGCCAGCAGTGTCTCTTGGCTTGGGGAGACCCAGTACTTC.